This is a list of T cell receptor beta chains from one sample in a study of T cells in Graves' hyperthyroidism and ophthalmopathy. TCRdb called the multiplex PCR reads again in MiXCR, with one record for every CDR3 protein. The table records fewer than 450,000 distinct CDR3 sequences, over 12% of them present only once. Sequenced input: blood. The receptors were gathered from a man aged 45 to 65 with Graves' ophthalmopathy. CDR3s include the opening cysteine and the closing phenylalanine or tryptophan. The D gene is left open where the match is weak. Only some rows state a clone size, as once, few, many or a class for expanded clones.

clone size	D gene	V gene	J gene	CDR3 DNA	CDR3 protein
NA	TRBD2	TRBV5-1	TRBJ2-1	TGCGCCAGCAGGCCCGGGACTAGCGGGAACAATGAGCAGTTCTTC	CASRPGTSGNNEQFF
NA	TRBD1	TRBV24-1	TRBJ2-5	TGTGCCACCAGTGATTCTGGGACAGGGGCATGGACCCAGTACTTC	CATSDSGTGAWTQYF
few	TRBD1	TRBV29-1	TRBJ1-1	TGCAGCGTACTAACGACAGGGATCACTGAAGCTTTCTTT	CSVLTTGITEAFF
many	NA	TRBV3-1	TRBJ1-5	TGTGCCAGCAGCCTAGGACACAACGACCAGCCCCAGCATTTT	CASSLGHNDQPQHF
NA	NA	TRBV6-9	TRBJ2-2	TGTGCCAGCAGTTATTCTGGCGGTCCTCCGAACACCGGGGAGCTGTTTTTT	CASSYSGGPPNTGELFF
many	TRBD1	TRBV27	TRBJ1-1	TGTGCCAGCAGTCCCCCAGGGGGCAAGGCTGAAGCTTTCTTT	CASSPPGGKAEAFF
NA	NA	TRBV12-3/TRBV12-4	TRBJ1-6	TGTGCCAGCAGTGAGGGGAGCTCCTATAATTCACCCCTCCACTTT	CASSEGSSYNSPLHF
NA	TRBD2	TRBV7-9	TRBJ2-1	TGTGCCAGCAGGATAGAGGACGGGGGGAATGAGCAGTTCTTC	CASRIEDGGNEQFF
NA	NA	TRBV7-2	TRBJ2-5	TGTGCCAGCAGCTCCGGGACTCAAGAGACCCAGTACTTC	CASSSGTQETQYF
NA	NA	TRBV18	TRBJ1-1	TGTGCCAGCTCACCCAGGGAAGGGATGACTGAAGCTTTCTTT	CASSPREGMTEAFF
NA	TRBD1	TRBV29-1	TRBJ1-5	TGCAGCGTAGGACAGGGGGGTGGTCAGCCCCAGCATTTT	CSVGQGGGQPQHF
few	NA	TRBV6-1	TRBJ1-5	TGTGCCAGCGTCCGGAGTAGCAATCAGCCCCAGCATTTT	CASVRSSNQPQHF
NA	TRBD1	TRBV9	TRBJ2-7	TGTGCCAGCAGCGTAGGCGGGACAGGGGGCGCATACGAGCAGTACTTC	CASSVGGTGGAYEQYF
NA	NA	TRBV20-1	TRBJ2-5	TGCAGTGCCCAACGGCAGCAAGAGACCCAGTACTTC	CSAQRQQETQYF
many	NA	TRBV11-2	TRBJ2-2	TGTGCCAGCAGCCTAGTGTTCCAGGGTATGCTGCGCGGCACCGGGGAGCTGTTTTTT	CASSLVFQGMLRGTGELFF
once	TRBD2	TRBV5-1	TRBJ2-1	TGCGCCAGCAAAGGGACTAGCGAGTGGAATGAGCAGTTCTTC	CASKGTSEWNEQFF
few	NA	TRBV19	TRBJ2-3	TGTGCCAGTAGTACCTTCGGTGATACGCAGTATTTT	CASSTFGDTQYF
many	NA	TRBV5-1	TRBJ2-3	TGCGCCAGCAGCTTAACTAGGCCCACCCCAAGCACAGATACGCAGTATTTT	CASSLTRPTPSTDTQYF
many	NA	TRBV2	TRBJ1-1	TGTGCCAGCAGGCCGGGCCTTGAAGCTTTCTTT	CASRPGLEAFF
few	NA	TRBV5-1	TRBJ2-5	TGCGCCAGCAGCCCAGGAGGCCCGTACCAAGAGACCCAGTACTTC	CASSPGGPYQETQYF
NA	NA	TRBV7-9	TRBJ2-5	TGTGCCAGCAGCGATCCAATGACTACCCAGTACTTC	CASSDPMTTQYF
many	NA	TRBV7-9	TRBJ2-5	TGTGCCAGCAGCTTACCTCCCACAGTAGATAAAGAGACCCAGTACTTC	CASSLPPTVDKETQYF
few	NA	TRBV19	TRBJ1-4	TGTGCCAGTAGTCTAAATATAATCGACAGGCAGAATGAAAAACTGTTTTTT	CASSLNIIDRQNEKLFF
many	TRBD1	TRBV11-1	TRBJ2-7	TGTGCCAGCAGCCCCATCGACAGGGGGCCCTCCTACGAGCAGTACTTC	CASSPIDRGPSYEQYF
NA	TRBD1	TRBV5-6	TRBJ1-3	TGTGCCACCGGACAGGGGGGGAACACCATATATTTT	CATGQGGNTIYF
few	TRBD2	TRBV19	TRBJ2-5	TGTGCCAGTAGTATTGGGAGGGAAGAGACCCAGTACTTC	CASSIGREETQYF
NA	NA	TRBV5-1	TRBJ2-7	TGCGCCAGCAGCAATAACTACAAGCAGTACTTC	CASSNNYKQYF
many	NA	TRBV24-1	TRBJ1-5	TGTGCCACCAGTGATAACAGCGGGAATAGCAATCAGCCCCAGCATTTT	CATSDNSGNSNQPQHF
many	NA	TRBV28	TRBJ2-7	TGTGCCAGCAGTACACCTAGTTCCCCCTACGAGCAGTACTTC	CASSTPSSPYEQYF
many	NA	TRBV5-8	TRBJ2-1	TGTGCCAGCAGCTTGGCCGCGTTGGGGGACAATGAGCAGTTCTTC	CASSLAALGDNEQFF
NA	NA	TRBV3-1	TRBJ1-2	TGTGCCAGCAGCCCCTCCGGGACAACCAGATATGGCTACACCTTC	CASSPSGTTRYGYTF